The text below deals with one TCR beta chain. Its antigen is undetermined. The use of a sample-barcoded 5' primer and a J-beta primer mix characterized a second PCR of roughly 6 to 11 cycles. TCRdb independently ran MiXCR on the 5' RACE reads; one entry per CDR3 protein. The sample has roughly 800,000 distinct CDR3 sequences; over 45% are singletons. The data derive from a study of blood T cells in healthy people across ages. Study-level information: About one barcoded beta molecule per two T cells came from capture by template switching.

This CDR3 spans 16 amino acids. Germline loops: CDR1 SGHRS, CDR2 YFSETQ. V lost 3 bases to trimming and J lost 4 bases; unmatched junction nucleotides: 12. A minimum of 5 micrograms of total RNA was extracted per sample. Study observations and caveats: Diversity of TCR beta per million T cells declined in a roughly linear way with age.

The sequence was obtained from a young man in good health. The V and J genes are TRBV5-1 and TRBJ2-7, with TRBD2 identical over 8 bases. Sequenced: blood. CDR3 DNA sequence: TGCGCCAGCAGCTCGGAAGGCCGACTAGCGATATACGAGCAGTACTTC. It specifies CASSSEGRLAIYEQYF. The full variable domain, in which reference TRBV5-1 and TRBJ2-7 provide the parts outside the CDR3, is KAGVTQTPRYLIKTRGQQVTLSCSPISGHRSVSWYQQTPGQGLQFLFEYFSETQRNKGNFPGRFSGRQFSNSRSEMNVSTLELGDSALYLCASSSEGRLAIYEQYFGPGTRLTVT.